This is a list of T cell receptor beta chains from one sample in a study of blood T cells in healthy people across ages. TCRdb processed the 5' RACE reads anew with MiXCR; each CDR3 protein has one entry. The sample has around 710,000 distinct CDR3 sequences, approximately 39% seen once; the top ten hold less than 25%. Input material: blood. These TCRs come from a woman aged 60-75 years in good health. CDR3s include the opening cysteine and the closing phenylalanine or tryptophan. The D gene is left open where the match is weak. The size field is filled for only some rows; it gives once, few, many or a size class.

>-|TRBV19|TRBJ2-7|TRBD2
CASTAGTKGSEQYF
TGTGCCAGTACCGCCGGGACTAAAGGTAGCGAGCAGTACTTC
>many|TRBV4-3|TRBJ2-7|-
CASSQDFTSYEQYF
TGCGCCAGCAGCCAAGATTTCACTAGCTACGAGCAGTACTTC
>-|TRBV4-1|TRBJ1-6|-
CASSQDGISPLHF
TGCGCCAGCAGCCAAGATGGGATCTCACCCCTCCACTTT
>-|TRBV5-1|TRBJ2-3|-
CASSSGGISDTQYF
TGCGCCAGCAGCTCCGGGGGTATTTCGGATACGCAGTATTTT
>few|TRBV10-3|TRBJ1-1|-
CAIRNRAMNTEAFF
TGTGCCATCAGGAACAGGGCTATGAACACTGAAGCTTTCTTT
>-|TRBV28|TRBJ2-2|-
CASSCRDRPTGELFF
TGTGCCAGCAGTTGCCGTGACAGGCCCACCGGGGAGCTGTTTTTT
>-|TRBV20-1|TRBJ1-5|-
CSTTSQGYSNQPQHF
TGCAGTACTACCAGTCAGGGATATAGCAATCAGCCCCAGCATTTT
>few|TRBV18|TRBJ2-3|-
CASSPRGTDTDTQYF
TGTGCCAGCTCACCACGAGGGACCGACACAGATACGCAGTATTTT
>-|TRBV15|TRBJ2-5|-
CATSRDQGSETQYF
TGTGCCACCAGCAGAGATCAGGGTAGTGAGACCCAGTACTTC
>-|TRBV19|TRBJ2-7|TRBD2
CASSPVAGGYEQYF
TGTGCCAGTAGTCCAGTAGCGGGCGGCTACGAGCAGTACTTC
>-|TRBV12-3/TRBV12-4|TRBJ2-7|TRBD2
CASSQLALYEQYF
TGTGCCAGCAGTCAACTAGCGCTCTACGAGCAGTACTTC
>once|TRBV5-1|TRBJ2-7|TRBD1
CASSSGTEIYEQYF
TGCGCCAGCAGCTCTGGGACAGAGATTTACGAGCAGTACTTC
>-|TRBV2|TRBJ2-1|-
CASNLGRYNEQFF
TGTGCCAGCAATCTCGGCAGATACAATGAGCAGTTCTTC
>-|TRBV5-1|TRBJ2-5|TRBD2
CASRLAGGIETQYF
TGCGCCAGCAGGTTAGCGGGAGGGATAGAGACCCAGTACTTC
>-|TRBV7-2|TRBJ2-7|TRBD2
CASSLGGGSWEQYF
TGTGCCAGCAGCTTAGGGGGCGGGAGCTGGGAGCAGTACTTC
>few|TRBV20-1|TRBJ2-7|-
CSAEPGSSYEQYF
TGCAGTGCTGAGCCGGGATCCTCCTACGAGCAGTACTTC
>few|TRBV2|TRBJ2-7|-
CASTGGSNEQYF
TGTGCCAGCACCGGAGGTAGCAACGAGCAGTACTTC
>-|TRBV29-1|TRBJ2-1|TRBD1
CSGLGQGLNNERFF
TGCAGCGGCCTTGGACAGGGATTGAACAATGAGCGGTTCTTC
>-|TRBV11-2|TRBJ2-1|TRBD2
CASSFSTSGSYEQFF
TGTGCCAGCAGCTTCTCGACTAGCGGGAGCTATGAGCAGTTCTTC
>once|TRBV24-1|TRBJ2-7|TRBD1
CATSDPHWGTGAYEQYF
TGTGCCACCAGTGATCCCCACTGGGGGACAGGGGCCTACGAGCAGTACTTC
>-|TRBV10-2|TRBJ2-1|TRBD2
CASSRGGTSGGHSSYNEQFF
TGCGCCAGCAGCCGCGGGGGTACTAGCGGGGGGCATAGCTCCTACAATGAGCAGTTCTTC
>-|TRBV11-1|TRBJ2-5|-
CACSQAGGQETQYF
TGTGCCTGCAGTCAGGCAGGGGGGCAAGAGACCCAGTACTTC
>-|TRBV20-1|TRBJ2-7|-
CSGAGTATYEQYF
TGCAGTGGGGCGGGGACAGCCACCTACGAGCAGTACTTC
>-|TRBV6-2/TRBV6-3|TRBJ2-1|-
CASSYGRWNYNEQFF
TGTGCCAGCAGTTACGGGAGATGGAACTACAATGAGCAGTTCTTC
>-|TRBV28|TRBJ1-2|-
CASSLDGYYGYTF
TGTGCCAGCAGTCTCGACGGTTACTATGGCTACACCTTC
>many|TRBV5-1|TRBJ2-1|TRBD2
CASSLGWASGRIDEQFF
TGCGCCAGCAGCTTGGGATGGGCTAGCGGGAGAATCGATGAGCAGTTCTTC
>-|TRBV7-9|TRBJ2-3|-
CANSRLGGGRTDTQYF
TGTGCCAACAGCCGCTTGGGCGGCGGGCGCACAGATACGCAGTATTTT
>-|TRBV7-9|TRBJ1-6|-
CASSWALGDTYNSPLHF
TGTGCCAGCAGCTGGGCTCTTGGGGACACGTATAATTCACCCCTCCACTTT
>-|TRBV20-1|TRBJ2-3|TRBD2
CSARDALAGATDTQYF
TGCAGTGCTAGAGATGCCCTAGCGGGGGCCACAGATACGCAGTATTTT
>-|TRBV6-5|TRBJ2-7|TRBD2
CASSPQGLRYEQYF
TGTGCCAGCAGTCCCCAGGGACTACGTTACGAGCAGTACTTC
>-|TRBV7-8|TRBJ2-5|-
CAGSNGAVQETQYF
TGTGCCGGCAGCAACGGGGCTGTTCAAGAGACCCAGTACTTC
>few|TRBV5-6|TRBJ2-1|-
CASSYVRNEQFF
TGTGCCAGCAGCTACGTCCGGAATGAGCAGTTCTTC
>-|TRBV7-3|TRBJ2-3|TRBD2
CASSLPGLAGHTDTQYF
TGTGCCAGCAGCTTACCGGGACTAGCGGGACACACAGATACGCAGTATTTT
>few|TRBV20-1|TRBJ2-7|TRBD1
CSAVRTGDLVYEQYF
TGCAGTGCTGTTAGGACAGGGGACTTAGTCTACGAGCAGTACTTC
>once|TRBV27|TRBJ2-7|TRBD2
CAGTTRGLAGAHEQYF
TGTGCCGGCACCACAAGAGGACTAGCGGGAGCCCACGAGCAGTACTTC
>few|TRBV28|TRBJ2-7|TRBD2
CASSLSLPGLAGGPHEQYF
TGTGCCAGCAGTTTATCCCTACCGGGACTAGCGGGAGGGCCTCACGAGCAGTACTTC
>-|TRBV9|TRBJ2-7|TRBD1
CASSLDREDEQYF
TGTGCCAGCAGCCTGGACAGGGAGGACGAGCAGTACTTC
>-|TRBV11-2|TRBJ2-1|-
CASSRSGEWARNEQFF
TGTGCCAGCAGCCGGTCGGGGGAGTGGGCCCGCAATGAGCAGTTCTTC
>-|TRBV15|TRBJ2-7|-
CATSRDPPPAISYEQYF
TGTGCCACCAGCAGAGATCCCCCCCCAGCAATCTCCTACGAGCAGTACTTC
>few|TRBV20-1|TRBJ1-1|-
CSASKFGTNTEAFF
TGCAGTGCTAGCAAGTTTGGGACTAACACTGAAGCTTTCTTT
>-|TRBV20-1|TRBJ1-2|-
CSARGGADNGYTF
TGCAGTGCTAGGGGGGGCGCAGATAATGGCTACACCTTC
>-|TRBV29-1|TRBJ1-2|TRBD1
CSVEPQGAEGYTF
TGCAGCGTTGAACCACAGGGGGCAGAGGGCTACACCTTC
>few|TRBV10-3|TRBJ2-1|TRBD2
CAIRTVSGASSYNEQFF
TGTGCCATCAGGACAGTTAGCGGGGCTAGCTCCTACAATGAGCAGTTCTTC
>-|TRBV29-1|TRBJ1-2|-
CSVVAGRYGYTF
TGCAGCGTTGTGGCAGGGAGATATGGCTACACCTTC
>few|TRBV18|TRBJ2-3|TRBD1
CASSPGGQGTDTQYF
TGTGCCAGCTCACCAGGGGGACAGGGCACAGATACGCAGTATTTT
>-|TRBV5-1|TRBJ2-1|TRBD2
CASSLVGLAGSYNEQFF
TGCGCCAGCAGCTTGGTCGGGCTAGCGGGCTCCTACAATGAGCAGTTCTTC
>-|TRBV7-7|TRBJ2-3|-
CASSPTTADTQYF
TGTGCCAGCAGTCCGACGACGGCAGATACGCAGTATTTT
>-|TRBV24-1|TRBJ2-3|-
CATSQRSGWTDTQYF
TGTGCCACCAGTCAACGGTCCGGTTGGACAGATACGCAGTATTTT
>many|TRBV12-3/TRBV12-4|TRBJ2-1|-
CASSRGTAGEQFF
TGTGCCAGCAGTCGCGGGACGGCCGGTGAGCAGTTCTTC
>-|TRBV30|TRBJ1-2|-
CAWSGLVNYGYTF
TGTGCCTGGAGTGGATTAGTTAACTATGGCTACACCTTC
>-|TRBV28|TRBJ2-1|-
CASSQTGRYNEQFF
TGTGCCAGCAGTCAGACCGGACGGTACAATGAGCAGTTCTTC
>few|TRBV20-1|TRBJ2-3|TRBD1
CSARDPAGTGNPDTQYF
TGCAGTGCTAGAGATCCTGCCGGGACAGGGAACCCAGATACGCAGTATTTT
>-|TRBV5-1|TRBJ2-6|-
CASSFFSGRAYSGANVLTF
TGCGCCAGCAGCTTCTTTTCGGGACGGGCTTACTCTGGGGCCAACGTCCTGACTTTC
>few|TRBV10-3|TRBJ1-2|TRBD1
CAISEKGQGYGYTF
TGTGCCATCAGTGAGAAGGGACAGGGTTATGGCTACACCTTC
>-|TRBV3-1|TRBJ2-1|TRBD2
CASRPSGTSVGEQFF
TGTGCCAGCCGACCTTCCGGGACTAGCGTCGGTGAGCAGTTCTTC